This is a list of T cell receptor beta chains from one sample in a study of shared clonotypes between healthy human individuals. Some clones are missing from TCRdb's copy, which holds only in-frame ones; the method was immunoSEQ multiplex PCR. The sample has millions of clones, about 93% seen once. The sequencing sample was made of naive CD8+ T cells from PBMCs. These receptors all come from a man aged 18 to 29 in good health. Some clones in this sample may be carry-over from other donors' samples. CDR3s include the opening cysteine and the closing phenylalanine or tryptophan. The D gene is left open where the match is weak. Size values are once, few and many counts, or a class for expanded clones, and some rows have none.

abundance,d_gene,v_gene,j_gene,CDR3nt,CDR3aa
-,-,TRBV13,TRBJ2-7,TGTGCCAGCAGGCAACCGGGACGAGCCTACGAGCAGTACTTC,CASRQPGRAYEQYF
once,-,TRBV27,TRBJ2-3,TGTGCCAGCAGTCCCCCCCCTGGACGCCCCACAGATACGCAGTATTTT,CASSPPPGRPTDTQYF
once,-,TRBV6-6,TRBJ2-7,TGTGCCAGCAGTTACTCGGCCGGGGGAACCTACGAGCAGTACTTC,CASSYSAGGTYEQYF
-,TRBD1,TRBV5-1,TRBJ2-7,TGCGCCAGCAGCTCCTGGACAGGGTACGAGCAGTACTTC,CASSSWTGYEQYF
-,-,TRBV4-1,TRBJ2-7,TGCGCCAGCAGCCAAGATATAGACGGTACCTACGAGCAGTACTTC,CASSQDIDGTYEQYF
-,-,TRBV7-8,TRBJ2-1,TGTGCCAGCAGCTTAGACGGCAGGGCTGTCGGGCAGTTCTTC,CASSLDGRAVGQFF
-,-,TRBV11-2,TRBJ2-1,TGTGCCAGCAGCTTATCAGTCCGGAGGGGGTACAATGAGCAGTTCTTC,CASSLSVRRGYNEQFF
-,-,TRBV5-1,TRBJ2-1,TGCGCCAGCAGCCCCAACCGACAGGTCGATGAGCAGTTCTTC,CASSPNRQVDEQFF
-,-,TRBV27,TRBJ2-7,TGTGCGGGGGGCCCTCTTTCCTACGAGCAGTACTTC,CAGGPLSYEQYF
few,TRBD1,TRBV2,TRBJ1-1,TGTGCCAGCAGTAACAGGGGGCCTGAAGCTTTCTTT,CASSNRGPEAFF
-,-,TRBV28,TRBJ2-6,TGTGCCAGCAGTCTATCGGGTGTAGAGGTTACGGGGGCCAACGTCCTGACTTTC,CASSLSGVEVTGANVLTF
-,-,TRBV4-1,TRBJ2-1,TGCGCCAGCAGCGCACTTCAGAACAATGAGCAGTTCTTC,CASSALQNNEQFF
-,-,TRBV10-2,TRBJ1-1,TGCGCCAGTAACGACCGGGGAAACACTGAAGCTTTCTTT,CASNDRGNTEAFF
-,TRBD1,TRBV7-9,TRBJ2-7,TGTGCCAGCAGCGGACAGGTTCTTTACGAGCAGTACTTC,CASSGQVLYEQYF
many,TRBD1,TRBV5-6,TRBJ1-2,TGTGCCAGCAGCTCGGGACAGACCTATGGCTACACCTTC,CASSSGQTYGYTF
once,-,TRBV5-5,TRBJ2-7,TGTGCCAGCAGTTCAGATCTCTCCACGGTGGAGCAGTACTTC,CASSSDLSTVEQYF
-,-,TRBV28,TRBJ2-5,TGTGCCAGCACCCCACGGGGGCTCGAAGAGACCCAGTACTTC,CASTPRGLEETQYF
-,TRBD1,TRBV11-2,TRBJ2-1,TGTGCCAGCAGCGTTACCGGGACAGGGCGTGAGCAGTTCTTC,CASSVTGTGREQFF
once,-,TRBV28,TRBJ2-3,TGTGCCAGCAGTTTGTCCCAGAGATGGAGGGGAGCAGATACGCAGTATTTT,CASSLSQRWRGADTQYF
-,-,TRBV5-1,TRBJ1-6,TGCGCCAGCAGCCTAGGACACAGGGACCTAGATAATTCACCCCTCCACTTT,CASSLGHRDLDNSPLHF
-,TRBD2,TRBV19,TRBJ2-1,TGTGCCAGTAGCCTTAGCGGGGTCTCCTACAATGAGCAGTTCTTC,CASSLSGVSYNEQFF
-,-,TRBV19,TRBJ2-7,TGTGCCAGTAGTATGGGGGTGGGATACTCCTACGAGCAGTACTTC,CASSMGVGYSYEQYF
-,-,TRBV6-5,TRBJ2-5,TGTGCCAGCAGTTCCCCCCTTGAGAGGCAGACCCAGTACTTC,CASSSPLERQTQYF
-,-,TRBV6-1,TRBJ2-1,TGTGCCAGCGGCCTGGGTGGGTATGAGCAGTTCTTC,CASGLGGYEQFF
-,-,TRBV28,TRBJ2-2,TGTGCCAGCAGTTTATTACAAGCGAACACCGGGGAGCTGTTTTTT,CASSLLQANTGELFF
-,-,TRBV7-8,TRBJ2-3,TGTGCCAGCAGCTTACTAGATTCTCATACGCAGTATTTT,CASSLLDSHTQYF
-,TRBD2,TRBV7-3,TRBJ2-3,TGTGCCAGCAGCCCTGGAGGACTAGCGGGAGTTGGCACAGATACGCAGTATTTT,CASSPGGLAGVGTDTQYF
-,-,TRBV14,TRBJ2-1,TGTGCCAGCAGCGGTGGCCGGGGACTCCCTCTCTTC,CASSGGRGLPLF
-,-,TRBV7-9,TRBJ2-1,TGTGCCAGCACCACAACTTGGAATGAGCAGTTCTTC,CASTTTWNEQFF
-,-,TRBV27,TRBJ2-7,TGTGCCAGCAGTTTTCTGGGAGGGGACAGCTCCTACGAGCAGTACTTC,CASSFLGGDSSYEQYF
-,-,TRBV27,TRBJ2-1,TGTGCCAGCAGTTGGGCAGGGGATGAGCAGTTCTTC,CASSWAGDEQFF
-,-,TRBV10-3,TRBJ2-7,TGTGCCATCAGTGAGTCATGGGAGCAGTACTTC,CAISESWEQYF
-,TRBD2,TRBV27,TRBJ2-1,TGTGCCAGCAGTCCGACTAGCGGGGTCTCAGGGCAGTTCTTC,CASSPTSGVSGQFF
-,TRBD2,TRBV11-2,TRBJ2-1,TGTGCCAGCAGCTTAGGCGGCGGGGGGTCCTACAATGAGCAGTTCTTC,CASSLGGGGSYNEQFF
-,TRBD1,TRBV10-2,TRBJ2-7,TGCGCCAGTGGACAGGGCCTCCACAGCTCCTACGAGCAGTACTTC,CASGQGLHSSYEQYF
-,-,TRBV9,TRBJ2-5,TGTGCCAGCGGTCCGGACTCCAGGGGTCAGGAGACCCAGTACTTC,CASGPDSRGQETQYF
-,-,TRBV7-6,TRBJ2-2,TGTGCCAGCAGCTTGACTAGTTCACCCCTGGGCACCGGGGAGCTGTTTTTT,CASSLTSSPLGTGELFF
-,-,TRBV29-1,TRBJ2-3,TGCAGCGTAACTTTTAGCATCCTGGGCACAGATACGCAGTATTTT,CSVTFSILGTDTQYF
-,-,TRBV27,TRBJ1-4,TGTGCCAGCAGTTTATTTTATGCAACTAATGAAAAACTGTTTTTT,CASSLFYATNEKLFF
-,-,TRBV29-1,TRBJ2-7,TGCAGCGTCACAAGCCGGGACACCTACGAGCAGTACTTC,CSVTSRDTYEQYF
-,-,TRBV5-1,TRBJ2-1,TGCGCCAGCAGCTTGTCCCAGGGTCCCTACAATGAGCAGTTCTTC,CASSLSQGPYNEQFF
-,TRBD1,TRBV28,TRBJ2-7,TGTGCCAGCACCGGGACAGACGCCTACGAGCAGTACTTC,CASTGTDAYEQYF
-,-,TRBV19,TRBJ2-3,TGTGCCAGTGGACGGGAGCTTAGCACAGATACGCAGTATTTT,CASGRELSTDTQYF
-,TRBD1,TRBV5-1,TRBJ1-2,TGCGCCAGCAGCTTGGGGGACCGGACAGGGGGAGCCTATGGCTACACCTTC,CASSLGDRTGGAYGYTF
-,-,TRBV7-8,TRBJ1-3,TGTGCCAGCAGCCCCGGTAGCTCTGGAAACACCATATATTTT,CASSPGSSGNTIYF
-,TRBD1,TRBV18,TRBJ1-1,TGTGCCAGCTCACCACGGACAGGGACTGAAGCTTTCTTT,CASSPRTGTEAFF
-,-,TRBV15,TRBJ1-5,TGTGCCACCAGCAGATCCCCTAAAGGGGCGGGCAGCAATCAGCCCCAGCATTTT,CATSRSPKGAGSNQPQHF
few,-,TRBV29-1,TRBJ1-1,TGCAGCGTTGTGGACAACACTGAAGCTTTCTTT,CSVVDNTEAFF
-,-,TRBV27,TRBJ2-3,TGTGCCAGCAGGGAGAGACTAGTCCCACATTTGGATACGCAGTATTTT,CASRERLVPHLDTQYF
-,TRBD1,TRBV9,TRBJ2-7,TGTGCCAGCAGCGTAAAGGCAGGGGGTGACGAGCAGTACTTC,CASSVKAGGDEQYF
-,TRBD2,TRBV9,TRBJ2-7,TGTGCCAGCAGCGTACAATCAGCGGGAGGTCCCTACGAGCAGTACTTC,CASSVQSAGGPYEQYF